The 5 T cell receptor beta chains below come from one sample, sequenced in a study of control samples from healthy donors and cancer patients. Assay: immunoSEQ multiplex PCR; the TCRdb copy retains only in-frame clones and omits some. The sample has some 70,000 clones; around 80% are singletons. Sequencing was carried out using blood. The receptors originated from a man in his sixties in good health.

The chain combines TRBV5-1 with TRBJ1-1, with 10 bases identical to TRBD1. The CDR3 runs 14 residues. Germline V CDR1 and CDR2: SGHRS, YFSETQ. V shed 4 bases and J 6 bases; nucleotides not matched to a gene: 6. In DNA form, the CDR3 reads TGCGCCAGCAGCACGACAGGGGGCGCACCTGAAGCTTTCTTT. It codes for CASSTTGGAPEAFF. The full variable domain, with the rest looked up from reference TRBV5-1 and TRBJ1-1, is KAGVTQTPRYLIKTRGQQVTLSCSPISGHRSVSWYQQTPGQGLQFLFEYFSETQRNKGNFPGRFSGRQFSNSRSEMNVSTLELGDSALYLCASSTTGGAPEAFFGQGTRLTVV.

J is TRBJ1-1 and V is TRBV6-5; D is unclear. V lost 0 bases, J lost 0 bases, and 11 bases lay in between. CDR3 length equals 16 residues. Germline CDR1 is MNHEY and CDR2 is SVGAGI. The CDR3 DNA follows: TGTGCCAGCAGTTACTCGCCCGGGCGGATGAACACTGAAGCTTTCTTT. This translates into CASSYSPGRMNTEAFF.

The genes are TRBV7-9 and TRBJ1-5; D is uncertain. From germline, CDR1 is SEHNR and CDR2 FQNEAQ (reference sequence). The CDR3 is made up of 17 amino acids. Trimming removed 6 bases from V and 0 bases from J, with 18 bases in between. The CDR3 DNA is TGTGCCAGCAGGACGGAGCTCTCCGTTTATAGCAATCAGCCCCAGCATTTT. Amino acid sequence: CASRTELSVYSNQPQHF.

The V call is TRBV9, the J call TRBJ2-3, with 9 bases matching TRBD2. CDR1 and CDR2 from the germline V gene are SGDLS and YYNGEE. Trimming removed 3 bases from V and 1 base from J; junction bases left unmatched: 3. The CDR3 contains 15 residues. This CDR3 is CASSAVAGGTDTQYF. The CDR3 nucleotides read TGTGCCAGCAGCGCCGTAGCGGGGGGCACAGATACGCAGTATTTT.

The genes are TRBV28 and TRBJ1-5; D gene unclear. Germline lookup yields CDR1 MDHEN and CDR2 SYDVKM. V dropped 2 bases and J dropped 3 bases, with 2 bases sitting between them. The CDR3 runs 12 residues. The CDR3 sequence is CASSLLNQPQHF. The CDR3 DNA reads as TGTGCCAGCAGTTTACTCAATCAGCCCCAGCATTTT.